This is a list of T cell receptor beta chains from one sample in a study of T cell responses to AZD1222 COVID-19 vaccine. Assay: immunoSEQ multiplex PCR; the TCRdb copy retains only in-frame clones and omits some. Of 180,000 or so clones detected, approximately 92% appear once; the ten largest clones hold 1%. This sample comprised peripheral blood, obtained 28 days after the second dose of the MenACWY control vaccine. The receptors shown here come from an adult who received the MenACWY meningococcal vaccine as a control. Each CDR3 is given with its conserved first and last residue. D genes are given only for firm matches. Rows may omit the clone size; those that give it use once, few, many or a size class.

>NA|TRBJ1-3|TRBV5-6|14|NA
TGTGCCAGCAGCTTGTCGGTCTTTGGAAACACCATATATTTT
CASSLSVFGNTIYF
>NA|TRBJ1-1|TRBV3-1/TRBV3-2|13|TRBD1
TGTGCCAGCAGCCAAGTAGGGGGCCTTGGGGCTTTCTTT
CASSQVGGLGAFF
>NA|TRBJ1-4|TRBV6-1|15|NA
TGTGCCAGCAGTGAAGTCGGAGGGTACAACTCCCAACTGTTTTTT
CASSEVGGYNSQLFF
>NA|TRBJ2-7|TRBV5-4|17|TRBD2
TGTGCCAGCAGAGCGGGGGGAGGCGTCAGGGGGACCGACGAGCAGTACTTC
CASRAGGGVRGTDEQYF
>NA|TRBJ1-1|TRBV28|13|NA
TGTGCCAGCAGTCCCGCCGGACAGTCTGAAGCTTTCTTT
CASSPAGQSEAFF
>once|TRBJ1-5|TRBV11-2|15|NA
TGTGCCAGCAGCCCAGGCTGGGGGATAGGTCAGCCCCAGCATTTT
CASSPGWGIGQPQHF
>once|TRBJ1-6|TRBV7-2|13|NA
TGTGCCAGCAGGGGGGCAGGGTATTCACCCCTCCACTTT
CASRGAGYSPLHF
>NA|TRBJ1-2|TRBV5-1|14|NA
TGCGCCAGCAGCTTGGCGGACAGTAACTATGGCTACACCTTC
CASSLADSNYGYTF
>once|TRBJ1-5|TRBV2|16|NA
TGTGCCAGCAATAGCGCAGATCTTCTTGTGGGTCAGCCCCAGCATTTT
CASNSADLLVGQPQHF
>NA|TRBJ1-6|TRBV28|17|TRBD1
TGTGCCAGCACTTCCCCGGTGGGGACAGGGAGTAATTCACCCCTCCACTTT
CASTSPVGTGSNSPLHF
>NA|TRBJ1-4|TRBV28|14|TRBD1
TGTGCCAGCAGTCTCGGGACAGGGGGCGAAAAACTGTTTTTT
CASSLGTGGEKLFF
>NA|TRBJ1-1|TRBV7-3|13|NA
TGTGCCAGCAGCTCGCAGGCCGGGGAAGGGGCTTTCTTT
CASSSQAGEGAFF
>NA|TRBJ2-3|TRBV2|15|TRBD1
TGTGCCAGCAGCCTAGACAGGGGTGACACAGATACGCAGTATTTT
CASSLDRGDTDTQYF
>NA|TRBJ1-1|TRBV12-3/TRBV12-4|11|NA
TGTGCCAGCAGCTCCATCCCAGGGACTTTCTTT
CASSSIPGTFF
>NA|TRBJ1-1|TRBV12-3/TRBV12-4|13|NA
TGTGCCAGCAGTTTGGGCTGGAACACTGAAGCTTTCTTT
CASSLGWNTEAFF
>NA|TRBJ1-1|TRBV6-2/TRBV6-3|14|NA
TGTGCCAGCAGTTCCACAGCGCCGCTGACTGAAGCTTTCTTT
CASSSTAPLTEAFF
>NA|TRBJ1-2|TRBV28|15|NA
TGTGCCAGCAGTTTAGGGGGCAGGGCTAACTATGGCTACACCTTC
CASSLGGRANYGYTF
>NA|TRBJ2-3|TRBV15|13|NA
TGTGCCACCAGCAGAGTTGGCACAGATACGCAGTATTTT
CATSRVGTDTQYF
>once|TRBJ1-4|TRBV7-6|14|NA
TGTGCCAGCAGCTTAAACCAGGGGAAGGGAAAACTGTTTTTT
CASSLNQGKGKLFF
>once|TRBJ2-7|TRBV29-1|14|TRBD1
TGCAGCGTACTTGGGACAGCGCAGTCCTACGAGCAGTACTTC
CSVLGTAQSYEQYF
>NA|TRBJ1-1|TRBV7-2|14|NA
TGTGCCAGCAGAACCCGGACGGTGAACACTGAAGCTTTCTTT
CASRTRTVNTEAFF
>NA|TRBJ1-1|TRBV28|11|NA
TGTGCCAGCAGTCCCAGGGCTGAAGCTTTCTTT
CASSPRAEAFF
>NA|TRBJ1-3|TRBV10-2|15|NA
TGCGCCAGCAGTGAATGGGGAAGCTCTGGAAACACCATATATTTT
CASSEWGSSGNTIYF
>once|TRBJ1-3|TRBV27|14|NA
TGTGCCAGCAGTTTACAGGCAGGGATTAACACCATATATTTT
CASSLQAGINTIYF
>NA|TRBJ2-2|TRBV6-5|11|TRBD1
TGTGCCAGCAGACAGGGGAGGGAGCTGTTTTTT
CASRQGRELFF
>NA|TRBJ2-3|TRBV5-1|16|NA
TGCGCCAGCAGCCCGGGAGCCCGCACCAACACAGATACGCAGTATTTT
CASSPGARTNTDTQYF
>NA|TRBJ1-5|TRBV5-6|14|NA
TGTGCCAGCAGCTCACAAGGATACGATCAGCCCCAGCATTTT
CASSSQGYDQPQHF
>NA|TRBJ2-7|TRBV7-2|15|NA
TGTGCCAGCAGCTTAGGCGGGGGCCTTTCCTACGAGCAGTACTTC
CASSLGGGLSYEQYF
>NA|TRBJ2-4|TRBV20-1|11|NA
TGCGCGACGGGGGCCGGGGACATTCAGTACTTC
CATGAGDIQYF
>NA|TRBJ2-7|TRBV19|13|NA
TGTGCCAGTAGCGGCGACGGGACCTACGAGCAGTACTTC
CASSGDGTYEQYF
>NA|TRBJ2-1|TRBV7-2|13|NA
TGTGCCAGCAGCCCGGGATCCTACAATGAGCAGTTCTTC
CASSPGSYNEQFF
>NA|TRBJ1-1|TRBV2|15|NA
TGTGCCAGCAGACCTCGGGGGGTGCCGAACACTGAAGCTTTCTTT
CASRPRGVPNTEAFF
>NA|TRBJ2-1|TRBV14|15|NA
TGTGCCAGCAGCCCCGGACTACGGCCAGGCGGGGAGCAGTTCTTC
CASSPGLRPGGEQFF
>NA|TRBJ2-7|TRBV29-1|14|NA
TGCAGCGTTGGTTTGGGCGCGGTGACCTACGAGCAGTACTTC
CSVGLGAVTYEQYF
>NA|TRBJ2-2|TRBV9|16|TRBD2
TGTGCCAGCAGCGTTGGAAGCGGGGGGGCCAACGGGGAGCTGTTTTTT
CASSVGSGGANGELFF
>NA|TRBJ1-4|TRBV3-1/TRBV3-2|15|NA
TGTGCCAGCAGCCAAGATCCGGGGGCGCGGGAAAAACTGTTTTTT
CASSQDPGAREKLFF
>NA|TRBJ1-5|TRBV10-3|15|NA
TGTGCCATCAGTGAGTCGGCAGGCGTAAAAGAGCCCCAGCATTTT
CAISESAGVKEPQHF
>NA|TRBJ1-5|TRBV6-2/TRBV6-3|15|NA
TGTGCCAGCAGTTACTCCACTCATAGCAATCAGCCCCAGCATTTT
CASSYSTHSNQPQHF
>NA|TRBJ1-1|TRBV10-3|14|NA
TGTGCCATCAGTGATGGGGGGGTGAACACTGAAGCTTTCTTT
CAISDGGVNTEAFF
>once|TRBJ1-2|TRBV12-3/TRBV12-4|13|NA
TGTGCCAGCAGGACAACGGGGGATGGGGGCTACACCTTC
CASRTTGDGGYTF
>once|TRBJ2-7|TRBV5-8|16|TRBD1
TGTGCCAGCAGCATCCCCGGGACAGGGGGCTCCTACGAGCAGTACTTC
CASSIPGTGGSYEQYF
>NA|TRBJ1-1|TRBV19|17|TRBD1
TGTGCCACCTTGAAGCCGGGGACAGATGGTGCGAACACTGAAGCTTTCTTT
CATLKPGTDGANTEAFF
>NA|TRBJ2-3|TRBV2|15|TRBD2
TGTGCCAGCAGCGTACTAGCGGGAGGCACAGATACGCAGTATTTT
CASSVLAGGTDTQYF
>NA|TRBJ1-1|TRBV10-3|12|NA
TGTGCCGTACAGGGTTTCGGCACTGAAGCTTTCTTT
CAVQGFGTEAFF
>NA|TRBJ2-5|TRBV6-5|15|TRBD2
TGTGCCAGCAGGACCTTTGCGGGGGGGCAACAGACCCAGTACTTC
CASRTFAGGQQTQYF
>NA|TRBJ1-5|TRBV12-3/TRBV12-4|13|TRBD1
TGTGCCAGCAGGCCGGGACAGAATCAGCCCCAGCATTTT
CASRPGQNQPQHF
>NA|TRBJ1-6|TRBV11-2|15|NA
TGTGCCAGCAGCTGGGTGGCGGGTGGGAATTCACCCCTCCACTTT
CASSWVAGGNSPLHF
>NA|TRBJ1-2|TRBV18|15|TRBD1
TGTGCCAGCTCTCCCGAAAGGACAGGGAACTATGGCTACACCTTC
CASSPERTGNYGYTF
>NA|TRBJ1-5|TRBV28|14|NA
TGTGCCAGCAGTGGACCAACTAGCAATCAGCCCCAGCATTTT
CASSGPTSNQPQHF